The 21 T cell receptor beta chains below come from one sample, sequenced in a study of cytomegalovirus exposure and HLA in healthy donors. The PCR employed 60 Vbeta primers together with 13 Jbeta primers. Repertoires were generated with immunoSEQ multiplex PCR, while TCRdb's copy carries only in-frame clones and drops some. The sample holds 120,000 or so clones, roughly 80% seen once. The specimen sequenced was PBMCs. These receptors all come from a man aged 35-49 years in good health and CMV-seronegative.

This chain connects TRBV28 to TRBJ2-3; tentative D call: TRBD2 (6 bases). Trimming pared 8 bases from V and 0 bases from J, leaving 15 bases between. This CDR3 comprises 15 residues. The germline V gene has CDR1 MDHEN and CDR2 SYDVKM. The CDR3 sequence is CASGLSGKSTDTQYF. The CDR3 DNA is TGTGCCAGCGGCCTTAGCGGAAAAAGCACAGATACGCAGTATTTT.

DNA of the CDR3: TGTGCCAGCAGCACGGGACTAGCGAGCGAGCAGTACTTC. Amino acids: CASSTGLASEQYF. The chain has TRBV11-2 and TRBJ2-7, with TRBD2 matching over 10 bases. The ends lost 5 bases at V and 6 bases at J; junction bases unmatched: 4. The CDR3 runs 13 residues. The germline V gene encodes CDR1 SGHAT and CDR2 FQNNGV.

The rearrangement links TRBV18 to TRBJ1-4, with D unresolved. The CDR3 spans 15 residues. Trimming left V 2 bases short and J 7 bases short, with 14 bases between. CDR1 and CDR2 from the germline V gene are KGHSH and LQKENI. The CDR3 protein is CASSPSLTEAEKLFF. The CDR3 nucleotides are TGTGCCAGCTCACCATCCTTGACCGAGGCTGAAAAACTGTTTTTT. Looking up the rest from reference TRBV18 and TRBJ1-4 gives the full variable domain: NAGVMQNPRHLVRRRGQEARLRCSPMKGHSHVYWYRQLPEEGLKFMVYLQKENIIDESGMPKERFSAEFPKEGPSILRIQQVVRGDSAAYFCASSPSLTEAEKLFFGSGTQLSVL.

There are a few counts of this clone. This chain connects TRBV4-1 to TRBJ1-4; TRBD1 matches 7 bases. V lost 1 base to trimming and J lost 4 bases; unmatched junction nucleotides: 6. This CDR3 comprises 16 residues. Germline loops: CDR1 MGHRA, CDR2 YSYEKL. The CDR3 region has the DNA TGCGCCAGCAGCCAAGGGGGGACAGCCGGTAATGAAAAACTGTTTTTT. Translated, it gives CASSQGGTAGNEKLFF.

This clone was observed once. The rearrangement uses TRBV7-9 and TRBJ2-3, with D tentatively TRBD2 (6 bases). V dropped 5 bases and J dropped 1 base, with 13 bases sitting between them. The germline gives CDR1 SEHNR, CDR2 FQNEAQ (reference sequence). CDR3 length: 15 residues. CDR3 in amino acids: CASSHRERGTDTQYF. The CDR3 DNA reads TGTGCCAGCAGCCACCGCGAGCGGGGCACAGATACGCAGTATTTT.

The chain uses TRBV6-1 and TRBJ2-7; TRBD1 aligns across 7 bases. The CDR3 is made up of 15 amino acids. V was pared by 1 base and J by 4 bases, with 7 bases of the junction left unmatched. The germline gives CDR1 MNHNS, CDR2 SASEGT. CDR3 coding DNA: TGTGCCAGCAGTGAAGAAGGGACAGACTCTTACGAGCAGTACTTC. Its protein is CASSEEGTDSYEQYF.

The rearrangement uses TRBV30 and TRBJ2-1; D possibly corresponds to TRBD2 (5 bases). The CDR3 spans 13 residues. Trimming shortened V by 0 bases and J by 5 bases, and 8 bases separated the two germline ends. Germline V gene data show CDR1 as GTSNPN and CDR2 as SVGIG (reference sequence). The CDR3 spells CAWSVRGNNEQFF. As DNA, the CDR3 is TGTGCCTGGAGTGTACGAGGGAACAATGAGCAGTTCTTC.

The CDR3 reads CASSLGLGSGGEQYF. For the CDR3, the DNA is TGCGCCAGCAGCTTGGGACTGGGCTCCGGGGGAGAGCAGTACTTC. V gene TRBV5-1 combines with J gene TRBJ2-7; D is possibly TRBD2 (6 bases). CDR3 length: 15 amino acids. V was pared by 0 bases and J by 7 bases, with 17 bases between. Germline CDR1 reads SGHRS; CDR2 reads YFSETQ. Supplemented by reference TRBV5-1 and TRBJ2-7, the full variable domain reads KAGVTQTPRYLIKTRGQQVTLSCSPISGHRSVSWYQQTPGQGLQFLFEYFSETQRNKGNFPGRFSGRQFSNSRSEMNVSTLELGDSALYLCASSLGLGSGGEQYFGPGTRLTVT.

This CDR3 is CASSAGQDPWEQYF. The CDR3, as DNA: TGTGCCAGCAGCGCGGGACAGGACCCTTGGGAGCAGTACTTC. The rearrangement joins TRBV9 to TRBJ2-7; the match to TRBD1 covers 8 bases. CDR3 size: 14 residues. V was clipped by 3 bases and J by 7 bases; unmatched bases: 9. Germline values: CDR1 SGDLS, CDR2 YYNGEE. Together with reference TRBV9 and TRBJ2-7, the CDR3 gives the full variable domain: DSGVTQTPKHLITATGQRVTLRCSPRSGDLSVYWYQQSLDQGLQFLIQYYNGEERAKGNILERFSAQQFPDLHSELNLSSLELGDSALYFCASSAGQDPWEQYFGPGTRLTVT.

This clone has just a few counts. The chain employs TRBV4-1 and TRBJ2-7, with 9 bases lining up with TRBD1. V lost 0 bases to trimming and J lost 0 bases; unmatched junction nucleotides: 6. The CDR3 runs to 17 residues. Germline values: CDR1 MGHRA, CDR2 YSYEKL. The CDR3 here is CASSQDLRDRASYEQYF. CDR3 nucleotide sequence: TGCGCCAGCAGCCAAGATTTACGGGACAGGGCCTCCTACGAGCAGTACTTC.

The chain has TRBV6-1 and TRBJ1-4; no clear D gene. V shed 6 bases and J shed 7 bases, with 12 bases lying between them. This CDR3 has 13 amino acids. Germline lookup yields CDR1 MNHNS and CDR2 SASEGT. CDR3 protein: CASREGNGEKLFF. The CDR3 coding sequence is TGTGCCAGCAGAGAGGGTAACGGTGAAAAACTGTTTTTT.

The chain links TRBV6-8 to TRBJ2-3, with D tentatively TRBD2 (7 bases). Germline CDR1 and CDR2: MNHGY and SAAAGT. Trimming removed 5 bases from V and 4 bases from J, with 16 bases in between. The CDR3 loop spans 15 amino acids. CDR3 loop: CASSPLGGGPDTQYF. In nucleotides, the CDR3 is TGTGCCAGCAGTCCTCTGGGGGGGGGCCCAGATACGCAGTATTTT.

J is TRBJ2-6 and V is TRBV27, with a weak D call TRBD1 (6 bases). This CDR3 is built from 16 residues. The V and J ends lost 3 bases and 3 bases respectively, with 12 bases between them. Germline CDR1 is MNHEY and CDR2 is SMNVEV (reference sequence). Written as DNA, the CDR3 is TGTGCCAGCAGTTTCGAGGGGGTAGGTGGGGCCAACGTCCTGACTTTC. It specifies CASSFEGVGGANVLTF.

CDR3 DNA: TGTGCCACCAGCAGAGATCAGGAATATGAAAAACTGTTTTTT. As protein: CATSRDQEYEKLFF. J is TRBJ1-4 and V is TRBV15, with D unclear. The germline V gene has CDR1 LNHNV and CDR2 YYDKDF (reference sequence). V lost 0 bases and J 6 bases, leaving 8 bases between the germline ends. The CDR3 is made up of 14 amino acids.

V usage is TRBV2 and J usage is TRBJ1-6, with D unclear. There are 12 residues in the CDR3. V lost 6 bases, J lost 10 bases, and 10 bases lay in between. Per germline, CDR1 SNHLY and CDR2 FYNNEI. The CDR3 sequence is CASRGSGSPLHF. The CDR3 nucleotides read TGTGCCAGCAGGGGCAGTGGATCACCCCTCCACTTT.

The chain employs TRBV4-1 and TRBJ2-2; 8 nucleotides match TRBD2. The germline V gene encodes CDR1 MGHRA and CDR2 YSYEKL. The V and J ends lost 0 bases and 14 bases, in that order; junction bases with no gene match: 14. This CDR3 is built from 16 residues. CDR3 bases: TGCGCCAGCAGCCAAGAAGGGGCGGGCGGGGGGCCCGGACTGTTTTTT. This encodes CASSQEGAGGGPGLFF.

The V call is TRBV6-6, the J call TRBJ2-5, with unresolved D. The V and J ends lost 3 bases and 2 bases respectively, with 10 bases between them. CDR3 length: 14 residues. Germline assignment: CDR1 MNHNY and CDR2 SVGAGI (reference sequence). CDR3 sequence: CASSYSSMQETQYF. In DNA, the CDR3 is TGTGCCAGCAGTTATAGTAGCATGCAAGAGACCCAGTACTTC.

The gene calls are TRBV5-1 and TRBJ1-6; D is uncertain. Germline loops: CDR1 SGHRS, CDR2 YFSETQ. The CDR3 is made up of 15 amino acids. V lost 3 bases and J 11 bases, leaving 18 bases between the germline ends. For the CDR3, the DNA is TGCGCCAGCAGCTCCGGAGGTCCGATCAATCCACCCCTCCACTTT. Residues: CASSSGGPINPPLHF.

This chain connects TRBV7-9 to TRBJ1-2; 8 nucleotides align to TRBD1. Germline V gives CDR1 SEHNR, CDR2 FQNEAQ (reference sequence). V gave up 3 bases and J gave up 13 bases; unmatched junction bases: 7. CDR3 length: 12 amino acids. The CDR3 coding sequence is TGTGCCAGCAGCTTTGACGGACAGGGTGTCACCTTC. Residues: CASSFDGQGVTF.

This sequence joins TRBV6-6 and TRBJ2-7; TRBD1 aligns across 8 bases. The CDR3 is 14 amino acids. Germline V CDR1 and CDR2: MNHNY, SVGAGI (reference sequence). V was pared by 5 bases and J by 0 bases, with 3 bases of the junction left unmatched. The CDR3 spells CASSRTGSSYEQYF. The CDR3 DNA is TGTGCCAGCAGTCGGACAGGGAGCTCCTACGAGCAGTACTTC.

This chain joins TRBV19 and TRBJ1-6; 7 bases map to TRBD1. V lost 4 bases to trimming and J lost 9 bases; unmatched junction nucleotides: 9. The germline V gene encodes CDR1 LNHDA and CDR2 SQIVND (reference sequence). The CDR3 covers 15 residues. The CDR3 nucleotides are TGTGCCAGTAGTAGAACCGACAGGGCGCCTTCACCCCTCCACTTT. This gives the protein CASSRTDRAPSPLHF.